This TCR beta chain emerged from a study of blood T cell repertoires in COVID-19. Repertoires were generated with immunoSEQ multiplex PCR, while TCRdb's copy carries only in-frame clones and drops some. The sample records 360,000 or so clones, around nine tenths being singletons. Researchers sorted participants into cohorts using their self-reported clinical history. The CDR3 has 18 amino acids. Germline V gene lookup returns CDR1 MNHEY and CDR2 SVGEGT. Trimming cost V 2 bases and J 5 bases; bases outside gene matches: 15. The sequenced sample consisted of PBMCs or T cells enriched from blood (not recorded which). This TCR was sampled from a woman in her twenties or thirties who had been exposed to COVID-19. The chain links TRBV6-2 or TRBV6-3 to TRBJ2-7; 10 bases fit TRBD2. The CDR3 DNA reads TGTGCCAGCAGTTACCGACCGAGGAACCTAGCGGGAGCAAACGAGCAGTACTTC. The encoded protein is CASSYRPRNLAGANEQYF.